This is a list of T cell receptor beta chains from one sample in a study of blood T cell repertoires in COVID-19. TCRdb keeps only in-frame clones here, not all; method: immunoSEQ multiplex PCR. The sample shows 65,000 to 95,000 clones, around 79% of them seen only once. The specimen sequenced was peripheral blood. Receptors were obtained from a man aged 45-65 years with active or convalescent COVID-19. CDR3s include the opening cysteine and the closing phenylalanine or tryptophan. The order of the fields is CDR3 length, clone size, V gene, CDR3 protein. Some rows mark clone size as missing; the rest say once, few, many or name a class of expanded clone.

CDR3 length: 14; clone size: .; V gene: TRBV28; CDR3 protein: CASSSPGGLNEQFF
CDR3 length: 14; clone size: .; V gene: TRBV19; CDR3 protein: CASTGDRGPDTQYF
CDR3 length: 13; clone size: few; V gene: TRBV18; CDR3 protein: CASSLRQDEKLFF
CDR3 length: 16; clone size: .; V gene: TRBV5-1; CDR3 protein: CASSSPTSGHTDTQYF
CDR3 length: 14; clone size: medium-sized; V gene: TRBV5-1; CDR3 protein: CASSSGQGMNEQYF
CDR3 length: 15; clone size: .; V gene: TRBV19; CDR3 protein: CASSISSGGAWEQFF
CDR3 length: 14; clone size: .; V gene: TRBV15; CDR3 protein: CATSSPAGGTEAFF
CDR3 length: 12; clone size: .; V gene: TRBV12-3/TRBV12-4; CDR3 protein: CASRQVHEKLFF
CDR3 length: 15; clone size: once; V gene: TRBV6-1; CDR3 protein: CASSDRPAIKNIQYF
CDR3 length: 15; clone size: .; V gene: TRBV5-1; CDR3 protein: CASSQLAGDLDEQYF
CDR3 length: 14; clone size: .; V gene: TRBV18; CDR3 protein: CASSPKSGNTEAFF
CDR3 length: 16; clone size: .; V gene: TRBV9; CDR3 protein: CASSPRGQGSSYEQYF
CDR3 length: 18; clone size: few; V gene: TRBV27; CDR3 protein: CASSLISGTGSFNTEAFF
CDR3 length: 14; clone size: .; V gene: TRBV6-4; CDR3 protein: CASSAEGGNQPQHF
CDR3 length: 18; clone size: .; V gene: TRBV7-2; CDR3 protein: CASSLPPGMAYSGNTIYF
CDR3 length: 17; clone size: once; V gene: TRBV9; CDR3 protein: CASSDDRGQRGANVLTF
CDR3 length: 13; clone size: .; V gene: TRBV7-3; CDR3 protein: CASSLRARNEQFF
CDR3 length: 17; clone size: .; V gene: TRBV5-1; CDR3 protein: CASSLGTAPSYVDTIYF
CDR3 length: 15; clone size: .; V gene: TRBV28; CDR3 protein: CASSLGGTVNQPQHF
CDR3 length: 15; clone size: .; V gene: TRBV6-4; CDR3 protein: CASSERSSYNSPLHF
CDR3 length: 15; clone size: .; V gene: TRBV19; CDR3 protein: CASSIMSGQGSEQYF
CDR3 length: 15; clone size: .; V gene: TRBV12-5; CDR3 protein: CASGYLAVVSYEQYF
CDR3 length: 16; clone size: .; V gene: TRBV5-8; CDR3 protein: CASSTGGLSSGNTIYF
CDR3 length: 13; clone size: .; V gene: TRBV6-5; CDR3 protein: CASGGDPGSPLHF
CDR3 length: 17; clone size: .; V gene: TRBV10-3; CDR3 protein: CAASFGQGISGNTEAFF
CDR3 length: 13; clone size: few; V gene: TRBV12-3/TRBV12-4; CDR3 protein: CASSRQGDTEAFF
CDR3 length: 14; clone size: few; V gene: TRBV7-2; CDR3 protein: CASSLGLTTNEQYF
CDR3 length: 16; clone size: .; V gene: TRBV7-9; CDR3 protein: CASSSPPGLAGYEQYF
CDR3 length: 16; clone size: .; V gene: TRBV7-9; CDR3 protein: CASRSEIGQSLQPQHF
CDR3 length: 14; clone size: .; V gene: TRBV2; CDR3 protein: CASSVQESKAPLHF
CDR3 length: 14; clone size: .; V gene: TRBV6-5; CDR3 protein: CASRPGHQNTEAFF
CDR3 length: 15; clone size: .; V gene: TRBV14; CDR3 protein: CASSPYGRAGEKLFF
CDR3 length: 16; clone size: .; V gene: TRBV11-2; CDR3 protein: CASSLRGTGGTGELFF
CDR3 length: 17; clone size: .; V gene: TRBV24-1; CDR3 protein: CATSDAWKVRGLDEQYF
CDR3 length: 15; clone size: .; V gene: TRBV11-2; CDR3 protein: CASSPSGTANEKLFF
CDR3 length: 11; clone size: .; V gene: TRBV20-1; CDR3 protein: CSGAVTDTQYF
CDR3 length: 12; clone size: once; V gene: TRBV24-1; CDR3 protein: CATTPGGGGYTF
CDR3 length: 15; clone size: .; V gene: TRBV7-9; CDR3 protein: CASSLRTGETGELFF
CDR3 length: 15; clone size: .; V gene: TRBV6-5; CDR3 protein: CATWTDYFSGNTIYF
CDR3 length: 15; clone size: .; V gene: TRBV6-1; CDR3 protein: CASSEVAGTYNEQFF
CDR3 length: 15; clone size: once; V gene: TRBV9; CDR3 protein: CASSVEGVNTGELFF
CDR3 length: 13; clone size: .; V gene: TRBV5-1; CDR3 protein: CASSSGGGETQYF
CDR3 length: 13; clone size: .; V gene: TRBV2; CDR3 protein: CASSEDRTYGYTF
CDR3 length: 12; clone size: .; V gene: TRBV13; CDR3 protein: CASSPSSYEQYF
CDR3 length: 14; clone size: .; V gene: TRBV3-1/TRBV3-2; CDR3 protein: CASRRQGPNEKLFF
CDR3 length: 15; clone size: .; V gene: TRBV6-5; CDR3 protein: CASSWGGTHFEKLFF
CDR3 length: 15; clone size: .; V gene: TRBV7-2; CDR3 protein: CASSPDRGRTGELFF
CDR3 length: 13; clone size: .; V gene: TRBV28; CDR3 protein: CASSAGQGYGYTF
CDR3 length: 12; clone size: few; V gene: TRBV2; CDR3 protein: CASRRDTQPQHF
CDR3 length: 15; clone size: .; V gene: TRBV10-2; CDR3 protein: CASSEHRGANQPQHF
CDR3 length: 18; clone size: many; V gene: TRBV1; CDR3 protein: CTSSQDGQAGAVRGELFF
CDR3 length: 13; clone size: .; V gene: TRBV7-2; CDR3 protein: CASGPGHNTEAFF
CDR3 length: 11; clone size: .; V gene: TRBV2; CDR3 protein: CASSAGYEQYF
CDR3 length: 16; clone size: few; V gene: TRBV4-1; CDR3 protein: CASSHAGLVAYYGYTF
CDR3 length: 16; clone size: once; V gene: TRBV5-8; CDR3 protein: CASSSVGTGMYNEQFF
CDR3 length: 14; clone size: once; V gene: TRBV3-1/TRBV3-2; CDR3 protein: CASSPVGGLDEQYF
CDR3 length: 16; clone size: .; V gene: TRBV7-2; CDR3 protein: CASSTVGGGLNYEQYF
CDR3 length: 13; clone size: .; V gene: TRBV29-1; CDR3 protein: CSVAGSIGNTIYF
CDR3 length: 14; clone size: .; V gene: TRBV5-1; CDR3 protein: CASSPTGDGEKLFF
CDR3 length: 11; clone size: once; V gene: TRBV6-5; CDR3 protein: CASQGYNEQFF